This TCR beta chain appears in the sequencing data of a study of T cell responses to AZD1222 COVID-19 vaccine. Broader study findings: Among the donors, most were white British and more were female, and clonal diversity was possibly underestimated. Across spike, vaccine-associated CD4 TCRs were found, dominant at 160-218 and 743-854. The reported proportion of spike-specific TCRs targeting unmutated variant regions was nearly half. Baseline serology detected seropositivity in only a handful of AZD1222 recipients.

Notes on this clone: The antigen remains unidentified.

Germline V gene sequence: CDR1 SQVTM, CDR2 ANQGSEA. The CDR3 runs 14 residues. Between the trimmed V and J ends, which lost 4 bases and 6 bases, there was a span of 16 bases. Some clones are missing from TCRdb's copy, which holds only in-frame ones; the method was immunoSEQ multiplex PCR. The table shows 130,000 to 150,000 clones, with about 91% occurring only once. This sample comprised peripheral blood, obtained on day 0 of AZD1222 vaccination. This receptor was taken from an adult in good health. The V call is TRBV29-1, the J call TRBJ1-5, with D tentatively TRBD1 (6 bases). CDR3 sequence: CSVASPGVGQPQHF. The CDR3, as DNA: TGCAGCGTTGCGTCCCCAGGGGTCGGTCAGCCCCAGCATTTT.